This T cell receptor beta chain was captured in a study of shared clonotypes between healthy human individuals. Cells designated naive CD8 were CD45RO-negative and were positively selected for CCR7, with terminally differentiated effector memory CD45RA+ cells excluded. The assay was immunoSEQ multiplex PCR, and TCRdb's table has in-frame clones only and misses some. The table includes about 2 million clones, approximately 94% detected once. Sequenced sample: naive CD8+ T cells sorted from blood. This TCR was recovered from a man younger than 30 in good health.

For the CDR3, the DNA is TGTGCCAGCAGCTCAGAGCCTACCGTTTTCTATGGCTACACCTTC. The encoded protein is CASSSEPTVFYGYTF. V usage is TRBV5-6 and J usage is TRBJ1-2; D remains ambiguous. Trimming shortened V by 3 bases and J by 4 bases, and 16 bases separated the two germline ends. This CDR3 spans 15 amino acids. Per germline, CDR1 SGHDT and CDR2 YYEEEE.